The 6 T cell receptor beta chains presented below share a single source sample, sequenced in a study of blood T cell repertoires in COVID-19. TCRdb keeps only in-frame clones here, not all; method: immunoSEQ multiplex PCR. The sample carries 93,000 or so clones, roughly 84% recorded once. Sample: peripheral blood. These receptor sequences come from a human donor in a cohort sampled during active or convalescent COVID-19.

The chain recombines TRBV6-5 with TRBJ1-2, with D unclear. CDR1 and CDR2 (germline): MNHEY, SVGAGI. V lost 2 bases and J 7 bases, leaving 11 bases between the germline ends. The CDR3 extends over 13 amino acids. The CDR3 sequence is CASSYGGVRGYTF. Written as DNA, the CDR3 is TGTGCCAGCAGTTACGGCGGTGTTCGTGGCTACACCTTC.

This clone has just one count. V and J are TRBV19 and TRBJ1-5; the D is unclear. V lost 5 bases and J 6 bases, leaving 11 bases between the germline ends. The CDR3 is 13 residues long. The germline CDR1 and CDR2 sequences are LNHDA and SQIVND (reference sequence). CDR3 sequence reads: CASSLSGSQPQHF. The CDR3 DNA reads TGTGCCAGTAGTCTATCGGGGAGTCAGCCCCAGCATTTT.

V and J are TRBV19 and TRBJ2-1, with D tentatively TRBD1 (5 bases). Deletions cut 6 bases from V and 1 base from J, with 13 bases between. The germline gives CDR1 LNHDA, CDR2 SQIVND (reference sequence). This CDR3 is built from 15 residues. CDR3 nucleotide sequence: TGTGCCAGTAGGTTAGGGGATAGTTCCTACAATGAGCAGTTCTTC. It encodes CASRLGDSSYNEQFF. The variable domain in full, with the rest retrieved from reference TRBV19 and TRBJ2-1, is DGGITQSPKYLFRKEGQNVTLSCEQNLNHDAMYWYRQDPGQGLRLIYYSQIVNDFQKGDIAEGYSVSREKKESFPLTVTSAQKNPTAFYLCASRLGDSSYNEQFFGPGTRLTVL.

The chain has TRBV28 and TRBJ1-2, with D unresolved. Germline CDR1 is MDHEN and CDR2 is SYDVKM. The CDR3 has 14 amino acids. V was cut by 6 bases and J by 4 bases, with 15 bases left in between. The CDR3, as DNA: TGTGCCAGCAGCCTTCCTTTAACTGGCTATGGCTACACCTTC. Its protein is CASSLPLTGYGYTF.

This clone was seen only once. The J gene is TRBJ2-7, the V gene TRBV10-3; 8 bases map to TRBD2. Germline assignment: CDR1 ENHRY and CDR2 SYGVKD. The trim removed 2 bases at V and 7 bases at J, leaving 13 bases unmatched. The CDR3 has 16 residues. The CDR3 DNA is TGTGCCATCAGTGAGGCGGGGGGCTCACCTTCGCGGGAGCAGTACTTC. Its translation is CAISEAGGSPSREQYF.

The chain combines TRBV29-1 with TRBJ2-2; TRBD2 is a possible D gene (6 bases). This CDR3 is built from 12 residues. V was trimmed by 3 bases and J by 6 bases, leaving 8 bases between them. Germline loops: CDR1 SQVTM, CDR2 ANQGSEA. The CDR3 DNA reads TGCAGCGTTGAGGGGGGACCCGGGGAGCTGTTTTTT. This encodes CSVEGGPGELFF.